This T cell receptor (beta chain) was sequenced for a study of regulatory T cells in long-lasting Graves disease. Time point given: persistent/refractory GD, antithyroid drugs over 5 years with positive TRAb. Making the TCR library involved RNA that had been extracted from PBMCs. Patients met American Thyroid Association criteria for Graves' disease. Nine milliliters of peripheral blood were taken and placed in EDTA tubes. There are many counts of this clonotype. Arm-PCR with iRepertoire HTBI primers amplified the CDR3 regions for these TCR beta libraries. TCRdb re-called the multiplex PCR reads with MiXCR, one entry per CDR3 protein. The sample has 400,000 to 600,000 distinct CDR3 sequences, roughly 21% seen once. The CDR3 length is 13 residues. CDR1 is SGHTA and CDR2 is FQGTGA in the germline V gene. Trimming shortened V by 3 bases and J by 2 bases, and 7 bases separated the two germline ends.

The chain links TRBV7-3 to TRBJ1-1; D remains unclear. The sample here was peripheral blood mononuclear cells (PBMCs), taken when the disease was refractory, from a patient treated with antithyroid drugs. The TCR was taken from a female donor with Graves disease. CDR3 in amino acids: CASSFQANTEAFF. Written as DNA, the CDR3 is TGTGCCAGCAGCTTCCAGGCCAACACTGAAGCTTTCTTT.